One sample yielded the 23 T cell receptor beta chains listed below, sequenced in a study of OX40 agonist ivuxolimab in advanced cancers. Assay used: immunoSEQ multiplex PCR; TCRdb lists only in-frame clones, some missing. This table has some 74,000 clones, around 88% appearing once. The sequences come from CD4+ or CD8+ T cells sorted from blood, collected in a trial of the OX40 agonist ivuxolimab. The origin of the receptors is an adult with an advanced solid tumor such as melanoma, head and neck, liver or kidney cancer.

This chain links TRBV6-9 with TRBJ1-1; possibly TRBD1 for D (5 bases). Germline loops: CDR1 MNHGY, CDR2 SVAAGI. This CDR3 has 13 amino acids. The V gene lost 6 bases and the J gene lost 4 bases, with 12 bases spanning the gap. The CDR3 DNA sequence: TGTGCCAGCAGACTCAGGGAGGGCACTGAAGCTTTCTTT. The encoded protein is CASRLREGTEAFF.

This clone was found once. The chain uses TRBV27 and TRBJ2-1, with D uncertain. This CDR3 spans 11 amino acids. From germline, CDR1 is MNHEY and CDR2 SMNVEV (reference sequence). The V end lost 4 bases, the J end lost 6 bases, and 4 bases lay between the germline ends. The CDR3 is CASSSTNEQFF. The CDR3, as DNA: TGTGCCAGCAGTTCGACCAATGAGCAGTTCTTC.

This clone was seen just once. The CDR3 loop reads CASSIFASSYNEQFF. CDR3 nucleotide sequence: TGTGCCAGTAGTATATTTGCGAGCTCCTACAATGAGCAGTTCTTC. V gene TRBV19 combines with J gene TRBJ2-1; unclear D gene. Germline CDR1 is LNHDA and CDR2 is SQIVND (reference sequence). The V gene lost 2 bases and the J gene lost 0 bases, with 8 bases spanning the gap. CDR3 length equals 15 residues.

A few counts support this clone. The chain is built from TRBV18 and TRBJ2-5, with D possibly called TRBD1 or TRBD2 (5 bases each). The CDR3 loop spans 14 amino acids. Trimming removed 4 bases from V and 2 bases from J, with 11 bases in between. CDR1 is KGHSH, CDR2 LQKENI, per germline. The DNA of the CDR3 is TGTGCCAGCTCACGAGGGACCCTGCAAGAGACCCAGTACTTC. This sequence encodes CASSRGTLQETQYF.

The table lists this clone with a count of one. The CDR3 DNA sequence: TGTGCCTGGACCCACGGCCCGAACACTGAAGCTTTCTTT. It specifies CAWTHGPNTEAFF. The chain employs TRBV30 and TRBJ1-1; D is uncertain. The CDR3 runs to 13 residues. V was clipped by 4 bases and J by 1 base, with 10 bases between them. The germline V gene has CDR1 GTSNPN and CDR2 SVGIG (reference sequence).

This CDR3 reads CASSSGLAGAPREQFF. CDR3 DNA: TGTGCCAGCAGCTCGGGACTAGCGGGGGCCCCTCGTGAGCAGTTCTTC. This rearrangement joins TRBV7-8 to TRBJ2-1; TRBD2 matches 14 bases. This CDR3 has 16 amino acids. V dropped 4 bases and J dropped 9; count of bases not matched to a gene: 8. Germline CDR1 SGHVS, CDR2 FQNEAQ.

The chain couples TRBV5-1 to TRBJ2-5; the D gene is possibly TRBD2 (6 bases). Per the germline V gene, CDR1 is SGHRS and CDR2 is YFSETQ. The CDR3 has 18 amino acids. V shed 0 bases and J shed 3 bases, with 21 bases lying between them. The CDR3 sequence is CASSLVGVGSGGKETQYF. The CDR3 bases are TGCGCCAGCAGCTTGGTTGGGGTGGGGTCCGGCGGGAAAGAGACCCAGTACTTC.

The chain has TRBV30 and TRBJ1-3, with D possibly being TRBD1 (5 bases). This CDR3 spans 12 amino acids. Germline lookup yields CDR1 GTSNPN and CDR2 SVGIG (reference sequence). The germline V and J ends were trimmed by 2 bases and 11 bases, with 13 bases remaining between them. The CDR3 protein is CAWSPGTFPIYF. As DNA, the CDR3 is TGTGCCTGGAGTCCAGGGACCTTTCCCATATATTTT.

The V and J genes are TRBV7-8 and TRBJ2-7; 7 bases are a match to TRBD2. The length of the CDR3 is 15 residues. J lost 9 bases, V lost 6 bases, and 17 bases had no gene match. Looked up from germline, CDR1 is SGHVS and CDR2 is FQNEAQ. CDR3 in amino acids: CASSPPGTIITRQYF. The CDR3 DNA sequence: TGTGCCAGCAGTCCTCCCGGGACTATCATTACGAGGCAGTACTTC.

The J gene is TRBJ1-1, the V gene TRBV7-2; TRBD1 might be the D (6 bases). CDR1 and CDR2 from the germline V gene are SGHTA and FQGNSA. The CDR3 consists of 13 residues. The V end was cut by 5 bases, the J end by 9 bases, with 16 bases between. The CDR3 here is CASSSKSGAQAFF. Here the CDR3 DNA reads TGTGCCAGCAGCAGCAAATCGGGGGCGCAAGCTTTCTTT. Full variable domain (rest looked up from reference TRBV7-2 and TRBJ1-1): GAGVSQSPSNKVTEKGKDVELRCDPISGHTALYWYRQSLGQGLEFLIYFQGNSAPDKSGLPSDRFSAERTGGSVSTLTIQRTQQEDSAVYLCASSSKSGAQAFFGQGTRLTVV.

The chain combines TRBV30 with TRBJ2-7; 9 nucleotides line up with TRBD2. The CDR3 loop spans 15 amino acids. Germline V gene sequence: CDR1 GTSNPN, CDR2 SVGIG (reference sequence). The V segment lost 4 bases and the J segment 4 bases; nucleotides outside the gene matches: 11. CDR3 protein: CAWTSVLAGRYEQYF. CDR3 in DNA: TGTGCCTGGACCTCGGTACTAGCGGGCCGTTACGAGCAGTACTTC.

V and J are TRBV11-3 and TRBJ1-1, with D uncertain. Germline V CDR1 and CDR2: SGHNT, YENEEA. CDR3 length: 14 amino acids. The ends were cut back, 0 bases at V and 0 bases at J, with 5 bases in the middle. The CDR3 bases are TGTGCCAGCAGCTTAGACGGCCTGAACACTGAAGCTTTCTTT. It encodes CASSLDGLNTEAFF.

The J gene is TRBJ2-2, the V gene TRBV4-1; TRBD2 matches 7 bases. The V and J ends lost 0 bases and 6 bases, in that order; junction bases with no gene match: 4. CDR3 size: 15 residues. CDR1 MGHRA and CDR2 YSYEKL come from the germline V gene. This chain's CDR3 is CASSQDGRYSGELFF. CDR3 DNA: TGCGCCAGCAGCCAAGACGGGAGGTATTCCGGGGAGCTGTTTTTT.

CDR3 in amino acids: CASSPQDNRGPEAFF. The CDR3 DNA reads as TGTGCCAGCAGTCCTCAGGACAACCGCGGCCCTGAAGCTTTCTTT. The rearrangement uses TRBV27 and TRBJ1-1; D is perhaps TRBD1 (5 bases). Trimming left V 5 bases short and J 6 bases short, with 19 bases between. Germline CDR1 and CDR2: MNHEY and SMNVEV (reference sequence). The CDR3 is 15 residues long.

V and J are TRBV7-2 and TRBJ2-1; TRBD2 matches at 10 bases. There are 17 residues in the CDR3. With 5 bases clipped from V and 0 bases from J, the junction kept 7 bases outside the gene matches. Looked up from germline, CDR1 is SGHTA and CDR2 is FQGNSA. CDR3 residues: CASSSPSGGPSYNEQFF. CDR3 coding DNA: TGTGCCAGCAGCAGCCCTAGCGGGGGCCCCTCCTACAATGAGCAGTTCTTC.

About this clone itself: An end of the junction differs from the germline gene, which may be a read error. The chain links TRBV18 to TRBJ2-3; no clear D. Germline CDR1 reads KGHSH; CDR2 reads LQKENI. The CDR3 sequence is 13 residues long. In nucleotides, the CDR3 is TGTGCCAGCTCACCCGAGGTAACAGATACGCGGTATTTT. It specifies CASSPEVTDTRYF.

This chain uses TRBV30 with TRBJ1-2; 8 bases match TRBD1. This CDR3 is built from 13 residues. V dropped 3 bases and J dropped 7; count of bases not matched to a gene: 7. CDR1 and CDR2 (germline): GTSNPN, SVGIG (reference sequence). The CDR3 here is CAWSALTGVGYTF. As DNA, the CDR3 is TGTGCCTGGAGCGCCCTGACAGGGGTTGGCTACACCTTC.

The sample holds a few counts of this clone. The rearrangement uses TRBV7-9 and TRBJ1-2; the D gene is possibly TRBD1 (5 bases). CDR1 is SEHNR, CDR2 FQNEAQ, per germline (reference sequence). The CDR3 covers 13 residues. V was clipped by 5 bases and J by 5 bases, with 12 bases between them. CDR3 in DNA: TGTGCCAGCAGCCCAAGGGACGGGTATGGCTACACCTTC. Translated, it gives CASSPRDGYGYTF.

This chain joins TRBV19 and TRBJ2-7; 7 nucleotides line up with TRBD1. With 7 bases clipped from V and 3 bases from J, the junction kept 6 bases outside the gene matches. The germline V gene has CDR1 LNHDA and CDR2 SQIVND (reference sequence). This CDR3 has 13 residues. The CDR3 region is CASKGDRGYEQYF. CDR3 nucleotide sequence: TGTGCCAGTAAGGGGGACAGAGGCTACGAGCAGTACTTC.

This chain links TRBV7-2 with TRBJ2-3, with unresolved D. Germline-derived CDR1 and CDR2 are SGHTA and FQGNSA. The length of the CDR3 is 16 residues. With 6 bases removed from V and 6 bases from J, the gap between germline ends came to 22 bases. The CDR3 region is CASRDVVEGRSDTQYF. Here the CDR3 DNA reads TGTGCCAGCAGAGATGTCGTAGAAGGACGGTCGGATACGCAGTATTTT.

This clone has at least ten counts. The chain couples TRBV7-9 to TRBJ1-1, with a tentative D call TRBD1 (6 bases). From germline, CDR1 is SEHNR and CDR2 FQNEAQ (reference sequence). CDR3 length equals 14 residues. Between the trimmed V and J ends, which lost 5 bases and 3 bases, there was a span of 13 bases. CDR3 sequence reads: CASSTSRQDTEAFF. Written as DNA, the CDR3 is TGTGCCAGCAGCACGTCCCGACAGGACACTGAAGCTTTCTTT.

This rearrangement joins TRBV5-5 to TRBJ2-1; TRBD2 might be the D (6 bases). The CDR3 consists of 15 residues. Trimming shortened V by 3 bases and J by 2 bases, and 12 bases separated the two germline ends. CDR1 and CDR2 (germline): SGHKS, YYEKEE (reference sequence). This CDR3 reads CASSSLGTPYNEQFF. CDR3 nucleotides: TGTGCCAGCAGCTCCCTCGGGACTCCCTACAATGAGCAGTTCTTC.

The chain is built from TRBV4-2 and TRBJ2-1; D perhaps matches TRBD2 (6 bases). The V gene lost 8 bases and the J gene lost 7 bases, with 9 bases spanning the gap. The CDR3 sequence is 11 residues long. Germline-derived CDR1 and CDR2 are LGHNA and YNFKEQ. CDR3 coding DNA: TGTGCCAGCCGGAGGGCGAATGAGCAGTTCTTC. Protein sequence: CASRRANEQFF.